Listed here are 11 T cell receptor beta chains from one sample, sequenced in a study of immune evolution from preneoplasia to lung adenocarcinoma. Produced via immunoSEQ multiplex PCR; TCRdb's table is partial and in-frame only. The table records 2,500 to 3,000 clones, 88% of them present only once. Sequencing was performed on FFPE invasive lung adenocarcinoma tissue. Every receptor here comes from a person aged 70 to 85 with invasive lung adenocarcinoma.

J is TRBJ2-3 and V is TRBV19; 7 nucleotides match TRBD1. The germline CDR1 and CDR2 sequences are LNHDA and SQIVND (reference sequence). This CDR3 spans 15 amino acids. Losses at the gene ends were 5 bases for V and 2 bases for J; bases not matched to a gene: 7. DNA for the CDR3: TGTGCCAGTAGTGGACAGGCGAGCTTCACAGATACGCAGTATTTT. Its protein product is CASSGQASFTDTQYF.

This clone was seen just once. V is TRBV5-4 and J is TRBJ2-7; D is unresolved. V lost 0 bases, J lost 0 bases, and 7 bases lay in between. Germline assignment: CDR1 SGHNT and CDR2 YYREEE (reference sequence). The CDR3 has 14 amino acids. The DNA for the CDR3 is TGTGCCAGCAGCTTGGACAGCCACTCCTACGAGCAGTACTTC. Protein: CASSLDSHSYEQYF.

This chain joins TRBV28 and TRBJ1-2; the D gene is possibly TRBD1 (6 bases). The CDR3 runs 19 residues. With 4 bases removed from V and 4 bases from J, the gap between germline ends came to 28 bases. The germline gives CDR1 MDHEN, CDR2 SYDVKM. DNA of the CDR3: TGTGCCAGCAGTTCTCTCCCCCCCTGGGGTACAAGACAGGCCTATGGCTACACCTTC. Its protein product is CASSSLPPWGTRQAYGYTF.

The CDR3 sequence is CASSRSGVNLGANVLTF. The CDR3 DNA reads as TGTGCCAGCAGCCGATCCGGGGTCAACTTGGGGGCCAACGTCCTGACTTTC. The chain links TRBV5-4 to TRBJ2-6; TRBD2 might be the D (5 bases). Trimming left V 4 bases short and J 4 bases short, with 18 bases between. This CDR3 has 17 amino acids. Germline-derived CDR1 and CDR2 are SGHNT and YYREEE (reference sequence).

The chain has TRBV9 and TRBJ1-2; possibly TRBD1 for D (6 bases). V lost 0 bases, J lost 3 bases, and 12 bases lay in between. This CDR3 contains 15 residues. Germline CDR1 reads SGDLS; CDR2 reads YYNGEE. This CDR3 reads CASSVGGGRHYGYTF. DNA of the CDR3: TGTGCCAGCAGCGTAGGAGGGGGGCGCCACTATGGCTACACCTTC.

The chain has TRBV4-2 and TRBJ1-2; D not resolved. CDR1 and CDR2 from the germline V gene are LGHNA and YNFKEQ. CDR3 length equals 14 residues. V was clipped by 0 bases and J by 6 bases, with 11 bases between them. The CDR3 protein is CASSQDGMKHGYTF. The CDR3, as DNA: TGTGCCAGCAGCCAAGATGGGATGAAGCATGGCTACACCTTC.

This clone was seen a few times. This rearrangement joins TRBV9 to TRBJ2-7; 7 bases agree with TRBD2. The germline CDR1 and CDR2 sequences are SGDLS and YYNGEE. The V gene end was trimmed by 0 bases and the J gene end by 5 bases; junction bases not matched to a gene: 11. CDR3 length: 16 amino acids. CDR3: CASSVEAGLLGDEQYF. The CDR3 DNA follows: TGTGCCAGCAGCGTAGAAGCGGGACTCCTAGGGGACGAGCAGTACTTC.

The V gene is TRBV28, the J gene TRBJ2-1; TRBD1 matches 12 bases. Germline CDR1 reads MDHEN; CDR2 reads SYDVKM. V dropped 8 bases and J dropped 7; count of bases not matched to a gene: 18. The CDR3 has 18 amino acids. CDR3 region: CASHTERRDRGRQNEQFF. The CDR3 DNA reads as TGTGCCAGCCACACCGAACGCCGGGACAGGGGGCGCCAAAATGAGCAGTTCTTC.

The V call is TRBV9, the J call TRBJ1-1, with D hard to call. The CDR3 length is 14 residues. V was clipped by 2 bases and J by 5 bases, with 13 bases between them. Germline CDR1 and CDR2: SGDLS and YYNGEE. DNA for the CDR3: TGTGCCAGCAGCGTCACTCAGGAAAAAACTGAAGCTTTCTTT. Residues: CASSVTQEKTEAFF.

The chain links TRBV4-2 to TRBJ1-1; perhaps TRBD1 as D (5 bases). With 3 bases removed from V and 10 bases from J, the gap between germline ends came to 24 bases. The germline V gene has CDR1 LGHNA and CDR2 YNFKEQ. The CDR3 covers 16 residues. CDR3 DNA sequence: TGTGCCAGCAGCCAGGATACAGTGGGGGGGGAGATTGTAGCTTTCTTT. This codes for CASSQDTVGGEIVAFF.

V usage is TRBV29-1 and J usage is TRBJ2-1; 8 bases agree with TRBD1. V lost 6 bases and J lost 7; bases outside the gene matches: 11. Germline assignment: CDR1 SQVTM and CDR2 ANQGSEA. CDR3 length: 14 residues. The CDR3 DNA sequence: TGCAGCGTCCTCGGGCAGGGGGCAGGAAATGAGCAGTTCTTC. Residues: CSVLGQGAGNEQFF.